The clone carrying this T cell receptor (beta chain) was seen only a few times. The antigen remains undetermined. The data are from a study of identical twins. This CDR3 contains 18 residues. Germline V CDR1 and CDR2: SGHTA, FQGTGA. Trimming cost V 6 bases and J 7 bases, with 30 bases left between them. Notes on the study in general: Models came in too low on out-of-frame TCR alpha sharing in monozygotic twins. A lower insertion count was a feature of abundant cord blood beta clonotypes, with no such feature in memory repertoires. These conclusions were based on statistical analysis (cross-sectional, not following the same donors).

TCRdb redid the calling of the 5' RACE reads with MiXCR, one entry per CDR3 protein. Of 700,000 or so distinct CDR3 sequences in the sample, 8.6% were seen once. In addition, the sample was reused for a study of yellow fever vaccine responses in identical twins.

The chain links TRBV7-3 to TRBJ2-5; D gene uncertain. What was sequenced was PBMCs. This clonotype was sampled from a woman under 30 in good health. Written as DNA, the CDR3 is TGTGCCAGCAGTCCCGCCCTTGGTGTGGCGGCAAGACGGATGACCCAGTACTTC. Protein: CASSPALGVAARRMTQYF.